What follows are 31 T cell receptor beta chains derived from one specimen sequenced in a study of immune evolution from preneoplasia to lung adenocarcinoma. Sequenced by immunoSEQ multiplex PCR; TCRdb stores in-frame clones only, minus some. The table shows several thousand clones, with around four fifths occurring only once. Material for sequencing was FFPE adjacent normal lung tissue. These receptors all stem from an older donor with lung adenocarcinoma.

The DNA for the CDR3 is TGTGCCAGCAGCACCCTCATCGCGGGGATCCTAAGCACAGATACGCAGTATTTT. This codes for CASSTLIAGILSTDTQYF. The chain employs TRBV9 and TRBJ2-3, with a tentative D call TRBD2 (6 bases). Per germline, CDR1 SGDLS and CDR2 YYNGEE. The CDR3 covers 18 residues. Trimming stripped 4 bases from V and 0 bases from J, with 21 bases between.

This chain uses TRBV5-1 with TRBJ2-3, with 9 bases lining up with TRBD1. After removal of 8 bases from V and 5 bases from J, the junction contained 6 bases not matched to a gene. CDR1 is SGHRS and CDR2 is YFSETQ in the germline V gene. The CDR3 extends over 13 amino acids. The CDR3 region is CARPGQGVDTQYF. CDR3 DNA sequence: TGCGCCAGACCGGGACAGGGAGTAGATACGCAGTATTTT.

The genes are TRBV14 and TRBJ1-1; no clear D. Germline V gives CDR1 SGHDN, CDR2 FVKESK. This CDR3 region has 13 residues. The V end lost 4 bases, the J end lost 4 bases, and 10 bases lay between the germline ends. CDR3 in amino acids: CASSPPALTEAFF. The CDR3 region has the DNA TGTGCCAGCAGCCCACCCGCCCTCACTGAAGCTTTCTTT. Supplemented by reference TRBV14 and TRBJ1-1, the full variable domain reads EAGVTQFPSHSVIEKGQTVTLRCDPISGHDNLYWYRRVMGKEIKFLLHFVKESKQDESGMPNNRFLAERTGGTYSTLKVQPAELEDSGVYFCASSPPALTEAFFGQGTRLTVV.

This clone was seen only a few times. V gene TRBV11-2 combines with J gene TRBJ2-7, with TRBD2 matching over 10 bases. V lost 2 bases to trimming and J lost 1 base; unmatched junction nucleotides: 2. The CDR3 sequence is 15 residues long. In germline, CDR1 is SGHAT, CDR2 FQNNGV. CDR3 coding DNA: TGTGCCAGCAGCTTAACTAGCGGGAATTCCTACGAGCAGTACTTC. It encodes CASSLTSGNSYEQYF.

The chain uses TRBV30 and TRBJ1-1; D not certain. This CDR3 is built from 13 residues. Germline V lookup: CDR1 GTSNPN, CDR2 SVGIG (reference sequence). Trimming shortened V by 2 bases and J by 0 bases, and 7 bases separated the two germline ends. CDR3 sequence reads: CAWSKGLNTEAFF. The CDR3 DNA sequence: TGTGCCTGGAGTAAGGGTTTGAACACTGAAGCTTTCTTT.

The chain employs TRBV30 and TRBJ1-5; D is ambiguous. Germline V gives CDR1 GTSNPN, CDR2 SVGIG (reference sequence). The CDR3 loop spans 12 amino acids. The V and J ends lost 2 bases and 8 bases respectively, with 10 bases between them. CDR3 protein: CAWSLPPEPQHF. CDR3 nucleotide sequence: TGTGCCTGGAGTCTCCCTCCGGAGCCCCAGCATTTT.

The gene calls are TRBV2 and TRBJ2-5; 7 bases fit TRBD1. Germline CDR1 is SNHLY and CDR2 is FYNNEI. The CDR3 is made up of 14 amino acids. With 7 bases clipped from V and 5 bases from J, the junction kept 10 bases outside the gene matches. The CDR3 here is CASKPGQTSETQYF. The CDR3 DNA reads TGTGCCAGCAAACCGGGACAGACTTCGGAGACCCAGTACTTC.

The CDR3 DNA sequence: TGTGCCAGCTCAGAAGGGGGAGGGAATCAGCCCCAGCATTTT. Translating gives CASSEGGGNQPQHF. This chain connects TRBV18 to TRBJ1-5; possible D gene TRBD1, 6 bases. V was trimmed by 5 bases and J by 4 bases, leaving 12 bases between them. The germline CDR1 and CDR2 sequences are KGHSH and LQKENI. CDR3 size: 14 residues.

The rearrangement links TRBV30 to TRBJ2-3; 15 positions agree with TRBD2. V lost 0 bases, J lost 5 bases, and 18 bases stayed unmatched. The CDR3 has 21 amino acids. Germline V lookup: CDR1 GTSNPN, CDR2 SVGIG (reference sequence). CDR3 sequence reads: CAWSVHRTSGRARTSGDTQYF. In DNA, the CDR3 is TGTGCCTGGAGTGTTCATCGGACTAGCGGGAGGGCCCGAACTAGTGGAGATACGCAGTATTTT. The full variable domain, with the rest looked up from reference TRBV30 and TRBJ2-3, is SQTIHQWPATLVQPVGSPLSLECTVEGTSNPNLYWYRQAAGRGLQLLFYSVGIGQISSEVPQNLSASRPQDRQFILSSKKLLLSDSGFYLCAWSVHRTSGRARTSGDTQYFGPGTRLTVL.

This clone is judged large. This chain joins TRBV5-1 and TRBJ2-3; TRBD2 aligns across 7 bases. The trim removed 4 bases at V and 4 bases at J, leaving 6 bases unmatched. This CDR3 is 14 amino acids long. Germline V gene data show CDR1 as SGHRS and CDR2 as YFSETQ. CDR3 amino acids: CASSSGGVADTQYF. The CDR3 DNA sequence: TGCGCCAGCAGCAGTGGGGGGGTCGCAGATACGCAGTATTTT.

J is TRBJ2-5 and V is TRBV9; 8 bases align to TRBD1. With 3 bases clipped from V and 4 bases from J, the junction kept 5 bases outside the gene matches. Germline loops: CDR1 SGDLS, CDR2 YYNGEE. The CDR3 covers 14 residues. This chain's CDR3 is CASSATGVGETQYF. CDR3 DNA sequence: TGTGCCAGCAGCGCGACAGGGGTGGGAGAGACCCAGTACTTC.

V is TRBV4-1 and J is TRBJ2-2; a possible D gene is TRBD1 (7 bases). Per germline, CDR1 MGHRA and CDR2 YSYEKL. Between the trimmed V and J ends, which lost 2 bases and 5 bases, there was a span of 12 bases. The CDR3 has 15 residues. Here the CDR3 DNA reads TGCGCCAGCAGCCAACAGGGGGGCAAGACCGGGGAGCTGTTTTTT. Protein product: CASSQQGGKTGELFF.

As DNA, the CDR3 is TGTGCCAGTAGTTTCGCGGGAGGAAACACCATATATTTT. Encoded protein: CASSFAGGNTIYF. The chain is built from TRBV19 and TRBJ1-3; D is uncertain. The V gene lost 5 bases and the J gene lost 4 bases, with 9 bases spanning the gap. This CDR3 comprises 13 residues. Germline V gene sequence: CDR1 LNHDA, CDR2 SQIVND (reference sequence).

This clone was seen a few times. The genes are TRBV29-1 and TRBJ1-1, with D possibly matching TRBD1 (5 bases). CDR3 size: 13 residues. CDR1 is SQVTM, CDR2 ANQGSEA, per germline. Trimming left V 7 bases short and J 0 bases short, with 12 bases between. The CDR3 sequence is CSGAGGMNTEAFF. CDR3 DNA sequence: TGCAGCGGCGCCGGGGGGATGAACACTGAAGCTTTCTTT.

The rearrangement links TRBV4-2 to TRBJ2-5, with 7 bases that match TRBD2. In germline, CDR1 is LGHNA, CDR2 YNFKEQ. Trimming removed 6 bases from V and 9 bases from J; junction bases left unmatched: 10. The CDR3 is 13 residues long. The CDR3 DNA follows: TGTGCCAGCAGTAGTGCTAGCGGAGATTCCCAGTACTTC. As protein: CASSSASGDSQYF.

The chain joins TRBV5-4 to TRBJ1-4; D is unresolved. Germline lookup yields CDR1 SGHNT and CDR2 YYREEE (reference sequence). The length of the CDR3 is 13 residues. V shed 4 bases and J shed 7 bases, with 11 bases lying between them. The CDR3 DNA follows: TGTGCCAGCAGCGTCGCGGGCGCTGAAAAACTGTTTTTT. Encoded protein: CASSVAGAEKLFF.

This sequence joins TRBV6-5 and TRBJ1-1; the D is unclear. Germline V gene lookup returns CDR1 MNHEY and CDR2 SVGAGI. The V end lost 1 base, the J end lost 6 bases, and 9 bases lay between the germline ends. This CDR3 comprises 13 residues. In nucleotides, the CDR3 is TGTGCCAGCAGTTACTTTAAACGGGCTGAAGCTTTCTTT. It encodes CASSYFKRAEAFF.

A single count supports this clone. The V call is TRBV21-1, the J call TRBJ1-2. TRBV21-1 is a known pseudogene. The CDR3 is 14 residues long. CDR3 region: CASSKAPRNYGYTF. In DNA, the CDR3 is TGTGCCAGCAGCAAAGCGCCACGGAACTATGGCTACACCTTC.

In the case of this clone: One end of the junction is discordant with germline, which a read error may explain. The chain links TRBV11-2 to TRBJ2-3; D might be TRBD2 (5 bases). This CDR3 spans 13 amino acids. Per the germline V gene, CDR1 is SGHAT and CDR2 is FQNNGV. DNA of the CDR3: TGTGCCAGCAGCTTGGCGGTGGGCCCGGGAAAAGATTTT. It yields the protein CASSLAVGPGKDF.

This chain connects TRBV11-2 to TRBJ2-7; D may correspond to TRBD1 or TRBD2 (5 bases each). The CDR3 is 15 residues long. The germline V and J ends were trimmed by 1 base and 3 bases, with 13 bases remaining between them. Germline assignment: CDR1 SGHAT and CDR2 FQNNGV. The CDR3 DNA is TGTGCCAGCAGCTTAGCGTCCGGGGCTGGCTACGAGCAGTACTTC. Amino acids: CASSLASGAGYEQYF. The entire variable domain, with the rest obtained from reference TRBV11-2 and TRBJ2-7, is as follows: EAGVAQSPRYKIIEKRQSVAFWCNPISGHATLYWYQQILGQGPKLLIQFQNNGVVDDSQLPKDRFSAERLKGVDSTLKIQPAKLEDSAVYLCASSLASGAGYEQYFGPGTRLTVT.

The rearrangement uses TRBV18 and TRBJ2-4; 10 bases are shared with TRBD2. In germline, CDR1 is KGHSH, CDR2 LQKENI. This CDR3 is built from 17 residues. After removal of 0 bases from V and 4 bases from J, the junction contained 6 bases not matched to a gene. The CDR3 coding sequence is TGTGCCAGCTCACCACCGATAGCGGGAGGCACTAAAAACATTCAGTACTTC. Protein sequence: CASSPPIAGGTKNIQYF.

The chain employs TRBV15 and TRBJ1-1; weak D call: TRBD1 (6 bases). V lost 3 bases, J lost 8 bases, and 16 bases lay in between. This CDR3 has 14 amino acids. Germline V lookup: CDR1 LNHNV, CDR2 YYDKDF (reference sequence). The chain's CDR3 is CATSSFFGGGEAFF. The DNA of the CDR3 is TGTGCCACCAGCAGCTTCTTCGGAGGGGGGGAAGCTTTCTTT.

The chain employs TRBV5-4 and TRBJ2-5; D is tentatively TRBD1 or TRBD2 (5 bases each). Per the germline V gene, CDR1 is SGHNT and CDR2 is YYREEE (reference sequence). V was pared by 6 bases and J by 2 bases, with 17 bases between. The CDR3 spans 15 residues. The CDR3 is CASILMGREQETQYF. In DNA, the CDR3 is TGTGCCAGCATTCTGATGGGCAGGGAGCAAGAGACCCAGTACTTC.

The genes are TRBV19 and TRBJ2-7; no definite D call. Germline lookup yields CDR1 LNHDA and CDR2 SQIVND (reference sequence). The V end was cut by 6 bases, the J end by 5 bases, with 26 bases between. The CDR3 has 17 amino acids. Written as DNA, the CDR3 is TGTGCCAGTAGCACTGGTAGGCCCGCACGCGATGAGGACGAGCAGTACTTC. Its translation: CASSTGRPARDEDEQYF. Full variable domain (rest looked up from reference TRBV19 and TRBJ2-7): DGGITQSPKYLFRKEGQNVTLSCEQNLNHDAMYWYRQDPGQGLRLIYYSQIVNDFQKGDIAEGYSVSREKKESFPLTVTSAQKNPTAFYLCASSTGRPARDEDEQYFGPGTRLTVT.

The chain has TRBV4-1 and TRBJ2-7; D ambiguous. From germline, CDR1 is MGHRA and CDR2 YSYEKL. CDR3 length: 13 residues. V lost 0 bases to trimming and J lost 5 bases, with 8 bases between them. CDR3 nucleotides: TGCGCCAGCAGCCAAGATTATTACAACGAGCAGTACTTC. Its translation: CASSQDYYNEQYF.

This clone was counted only a few times. The chain couples TRBV5-1 to TRBJ2-1; TRBD1 agrees at 9 bases. Germline CDR1 SGHRS, CDR2 YFSETQ. V dropped 4 bases and J dropped 12; count of bases not matched to a gene: 8. The CDR3 consists of 13 residues. This CDR3 reads CASSTGQGRGQFF. In DNA form, the CDR3 reads TGCGCCAGCAGCACCGGACAGGGGCGCGGGCAGTTCTTC.

This chain links TRBV29-1 with TRBJ1-1; no reliable D call. The V gene's germline CDR1 is SQVTM and CDR2 ANQGSEA. The CDR3 covers 13 residues. V dropped 1 base and J dropped 3 bases, with 9 bases sitting between them. The CDR3 protein is CSVEGQRDTEAFF. CDR3 bases: TGCAGCGTTGAAGGCCAGAGGGACACTGAAGCTTTCTTT.

This chain connects TRBV2 to TRBJ1-5, with 11 nucleotides matching TRBD1. The CDR3 sequence is 15 residues long. With V trimmed by 1 base and J by 6 bases, 2 bases remained unmatched. Germline V lookup: CDR1 SNHLY, CDR2 FYNNEI. The CDR3 is CASSEGTGGRQPQHF. CDR3 bases: TGTGCCAGCAGTGAAGGGACAGGGGGCCGTCAGCCCCAGCATTTT. Looking up the rest from reference TRBV2 and TRBJ1-5 gives the full variable domain: EPEVTQTPSHQVTQMGQEVILRCVPISNHLYFYWYRQILGQKVEFLVSFYNNEISEKSEIFDDQFSVERPDGSNFTLKIRSTKLEDSAMYFCASSEGTGGRQPQHFGDGTRLSIL.

About this clone: At one end the junction does not follow the germline gene, possibly because of a read error. The rearrangement joins TRBV28 to TRBJ2-3; 9 bases are shared with TRBD2. This CDR3 spans 19 amino acids. Germline CDR1 is MDHEN and CDR2 is SYDVKM. CDR3 bases: TGTGCCAGCACTTTAAGGTTGGGTAGCGGGAGTCCCCGGATTGATACGCAGTATTTT. Its translation is CASTLRLGSGSPRIDTQYF.

In its sample, this clone is large. The chain combines TRBV11-2 with TRBJ2-7; D may be TRBD2 (6 bases). Germline CDR1 and CDR2: SGHAT and FQNNGV. Deletions cut 1 base from V and 3 bases from J, with 10 bases between. The CDR3 sequence is 14 residues long. CDR3 sequence (DNA): TGTGCCAGCAGCTTAGTAGGAGGGAGCTACGAGCAGTACTTC. Its translation: CASSLVGGSYEQYF.

This clone is labeled large. The DNA for the CDR3 is TGTGCCAGCAGCGTTGGTAGCGTTTGGGATGAGCAGTTCTTC. The encoded protein is CASSVGSVWDEQFF. The chain couples TRBV9 to TRBJ2-1, with D perhaps matching TRBD2 (5 bases). This CDR3 has 14 amino acids. Germline V gives CDR1 SGDLS, CDR2 YYNGEE. Trimming removed 2 bases from V and 8 bases from J, with 14 bases in between.